Shown below are 5 T cell receptor beta chains from a single sample sequenced in a study of beta chain features in type 1 diabetes. The authors reverse transcribed all of the isolated RNA, so sequencing captured expressed TCRB transcripts. TCRdb's copy holds only in-frame clones and misses some; the assay was immunoSEQ multiplex PCR. The table has hundreds of thousands of clones, over 12% seen once. No antigen has been identified for these receptors. Findings and caveats of the study: For Type 1 diabetes patients, all four CD4+ subsets carried TCRB CDR3s that were moderately but significantly shorter.

Input material: naive CD4+ T cells from blood. The origin of the receptors is a man younger than 35 with type 1 diabetes.

The chain has TRBV30 and TRBJ2-3; D ambiguous. V lost 3 bases, J lost 6 bases, and 16 bases lay in between. The germline gives CDR1 GTSNPN, CDR2 SVGIG (reference sequence). The CDR3 contains 14 residues. For the CDR3, the DNA is TGTGCCTGGAGCGACGGTCACAGTATCGATACGCAGTATTTT. This gives the protein CAWSDGHSIDTQYF. Full variable domain (missing parts from reference TRBV30 and TRBJ2-3): SQTIHQWPATLVQPVGSPLSLECTVEGTSNPNLYWYRQAAGRGLQLLFYSVGIGQISSEVPQNLSASRPQDRQFILSSKKLLLSDSGFYLCAWSDGHSIDTQYFGPGTRLTVL.

The CDR3 nucleotides are TGCGCCAGCAGCCAAGAGACAGGGGTTAATTCACCCCTCCACTTT. Its protein product is CASSQETGVNSPLHF. The chain couples TRBV4-3 to TRBJ1-6, with 8 bases that match TRBD1. The ends lost 0 bases at V and 6 bases at J; junction bases unmatched: 1. The CDR3 contains 15 residues. Germline loops: CDR1 LGHNA, CDR2 YSLEER.

This chain links TRBV28 with TRBJ2-3; D uncertain. Per germline, CDR1 MDHEN and CDR2 SYDVKM. The V and J ends lost 6 bases and 7 bases respectively, with 14 bases between them. The CDR3 runs to 13 residues. The CDR3 here is CASRLSVVNTQYF. The DNA of the CDR3 is TGTGCCAGCAGACTTTCAGTGGTAAATACGCAGTATTTT.

In its sample, this clone was seen once. The rearrangement uses TRBV5-1 and TRBJ2-7; the D gene is possibly TRBD1 (6 bases). Germline assignment: CDR1 SGHRS and CDR2 YFSETQ. CDR3 length: 14 amino acids. V lost 1 base and J 3 bases, leaving 11 bases between the germline ends. CDR3 nucleotides: TGCGCCAGCAGCTTGTCACAGGGAAGCTACGAGCAGTACTTC. It specifies CASSLSQGSYEQYF.

The DNA of the CDR3 is TGTGCCAGCAGCTCCGGGACTAACCAAGAGACCCAGTACTTC. Its protein is CASSSGTNQETQYF. The gene calls are TRBV7-3 and TRBJ2-5; 7 nucleotides line up with TRBD2. Germline CDR1 and CDR2: SGHTA and FQGTGA. Trimming took 4 bases from V and 0 from J; bases not matched to a gene: 2. CDR3 length equals 14 residues.